This paragraph reports one TCR beta chain. The antigen remains undetermined. This CDR3 is 14 amino acids long. V lost 4 bases to trimming and J lost 4 bases; unmatched junction nucleotides: 6. Germline CDR1 reads SGHKS; CDR2 reads YYEKEE (reference sequence). Expressed TCRB transcripts were sequenced after all isolated RNA was converted to cDNA. There were millions of reads on average in the naive, central memory and regulatory T cell samples. Assay used: immunoSEQ multiplex PCR; TCRdb lists only in-frame clones, some missing. The table shows roughly 350,000 clones, with 11% occurring only once. The sample comes from a study of beta chain features in type 1 diabetes. Whole-study findings and limits: PCR, the amplification step, might favor shorter templates, equally in patients and controls. Shorter TCRB CDR3s, moderately but significantly so, marked every one of the four CD4+ subsets in Type 1 diabetes patients. Type 1 diabetes patients had VDJ junctions that carried fewer insertions and more deletions.

Sequences were obtained from naive CD4+ T cells from blood. The chain links TRBV5-5 to TRBJ2-5, with 8 positions matching TRBD1. The sequence derives from a woman in her 30s in good health. CDR3 loop: CASSRGQERETQYF. The CDR3 DNA reads TGTGCCAGCAGCCGGGGACAGGAACGAGAGACCCAGTACTTC.